This entry lists 29 T cell receptor beta chains sequenced from one sample in a study of beta chain features in type 1 diabetes (dated 2018 in TCRdb). Library generation was performed with the immunoSEQ multiplex PCR assay. The High Capacity cDNA Reverse Transcription Kit was used to reverse transcribe all of the isolated RNA, meaning that expressed TCRB transcripts were what got sequenced. What TCRdb holds here is the immuneACCESS table cut down to in-frame rearrangements. Part of the clones is not present; checked against another copy, under half of the missing clones reflect an unresolved V gene, and the others are unexplained. Here the sample has about 300,000 clones; 8% occur a single time. The top ten hold 1% of the sample. The sequenced material came from central memory CD4+ T cells from blood. Receptors originate from a woman younger than 35 in good health.

This clone was seen more than once but under ten times. The chain carries TRBV6-6 and TRBJ2-1, with TRBD1 matching over 9 bases. The CDR3 contains 13 residues. V dropped 2 bases and J dropped 7; count of bases not matched to a gene: 0. Germline V gives CDR1 MNHNY, CDR2 SVGAGI (reference sequence). The CDR3: CASSYDRGNEQFF. The CDR3 DNA is TGTGCCAGCAGTTACGACAGGGGGAATGAGCAGTTCTTC.

This clone was counted a few times. This rearrangement joins TRBV27 to TRBJ1-3; 7 nucleotides agree with TRBD1. This CDR3 is 17 amino acids long. With 8 bases clipped from V and 2 bases from J, the junction kept 15 bases outside the gene matches. Germline V lookup: CDR1 MNHEY, CDR2 SMNVEV (reference sequence). Written as DNA, the CDR3 is TGTGCCAGCTCTCCTCTTGGAGGGGGCATGGCTGGAAACACCATATATTTT. This translates into CASSPLGGGMAGNTIYF.

This clone occurred a few times. V and J are TRBV25-1 and TRBJ1-4; 8 bases match TRBD1. This CDR3 spans 18 amino acids. CDR1 MGHDK and CDR2 SYGVNS come from the germline V gene. V shed 4 bases and J 3 bases; nucleotides not matched to a gene: 13. The CDR3 region has the DNA TGTGCCAGCAGTGGCCGGCACAGGGGGTATTGGGCTAATGAAAAACTGTTTTTT. As protein: CASSGRHRGYWANEKLFF.

This clone was recorded a few times. The V and J genes are TRBV2 and TRBJ1-2; a weak D match, TRBD1 (5 bases). CDR1 and CDR2 (germline): SNHLY, FYNNEI. V was shortened by 3 bases and J by 6 bases, with 11 bases between the two germline ends. The CDR3 covers 13 residues. This CDR3 reads CASSEFTGNGYTF. In DNA form, the CDR3 reads TGTGCCAGCAGTGAGTTCACAGGAAATGGCTACACCTTC.

V and J are TRBV5-1 and TRBJ1-2; D might be TRBD1 (6 bases). V lost 0 bases and J 0 bases, leaving 18 bases between the germline ends. Per the germline V gene, CDR1 is SGHRS and CDR2 is YFSETQ. This CDR3 has 18 amino acids. The DNA for the CDR3 is TGCGCCAGCAGCTTGGTAGGGGCCTCAAAGGGGGCTAACTATGGCTACACCTTC. Translation gives CASSLVGASKGANYGYTF.

This clone has more than one count but fewer than ten. This chain connects TRBV2 to TRBJ2-7; no firm D call. V lost 3 bases and J lost 3, with 9 bases in between. The CDR3 has 13 residues. Germline assignment: CDR1 SNHLY and CDR2 FYNNEI. CDR3 loop: CASSDRSHYEQYF. CDR3 sequence (DNA): TGTGCCAGCAGTGACAGGTCTCACTACGAGCAGTACTTC. Drawing the rest from reference TRBV2 and TRBJ2-7, the complete variable domain is EPEVTQTPSHQVTQMGQEVILRCVPISNHLYFYWYRQILGQKVEFLVSFYNNEISEKSEIFDDQFSVERPDGSNFTLKIRSTKLEDSAMYFCASSDRSHYEQYFGPGTRLTVT.

There are many counts of this clone. The chain carries TRBV19 and TRBJ2-7; no reliable D call. This CDR3 comprises 17 residues. CDR1 is LNHDA, CDR2 SQIVND, per germline (reference sequence). Between the trimmed V and J ends, which lost 9 bases and 2 bases, there was a span of 26 bases. For the CDR3, the DNA is TGTGCCAGAGGGTGTTTAGGTCCCATACCTATTCCCTACGAGCAGTACTTC. This gives the protein CARGCLGPIPIPYEQYF.

This rearrangement joins TRBV7-2 to TRBJ2-1; TRBD1 aligns across 8 bases. Germline V gene sequence: CDR1 SGHTA, CDR2 FQGNSA. The V segment lost 3 bases and the J segment 8 bases; nucleotides outside the gene matches: 6. There are 14 residues in the CDR3. The CDR3 DNA sequence: TGTGCCAGCAGCTTTATAGCAGGGGGCCATGAGCAGTTCTTC. This encodes CASSFIAGGHEQFF.

This clone was found a few times. V and J are TRBV6-5 and TRBJ1-1; D not certain. V lost 6 bases to trimming and J lost 0 bases, with 8 bases between them. The CDR3 is made up of 13 amino acids. The germline gives CDR1 MNHEY, CDR2 SVGAGI. Written as DNA, the CDR3 is TGTGCCAGCAGACTCCGGGTGAACACTGAAGCTTTCTTT. The encoded protein is CASRLRVNTEAFF.

There are a few counts of this clone. V and J are TRBV6-6 and TRBJ2-1; TRBD1 might be the D (6 bases). Germline loops: CDR1 MNHNY, CDR2 SVGAGI (reference sequence). The CDR3 is 12 residues long. V was pared by 7 bases and J by 11 bases, with 15 bases between. The CDR3 DNA reads as TGTGCCAGCACGGATCACAGGGACAAGCAGTTCTTC. Translation gives CASTDHRDKQFF.

This chain joins TRBV2 and TRBJ2-3; D is tentatively TRBD1 or TRBD2 (5 bases each). The CDR3 contains 14 residues. The V end was cut by 11 bases, the J end by 1 base, with 16 bases between. The germline CDR1 and CDR2 sequences are SNHLY and FYNNEI. The CDR3 DNA reads TGTGCCTCCCTTACGGGGCGGGGCACAGATACGCAGTATTTT. The encoded protein is CASLTGRGTDTQYF.

This clone was seen repeatedly, ten times or more. Other DNA sequences of this sample code for an identical CDR3. The V and J genes are TRBV10-3 and TRBJ2-5; D is unresolved. From germline, CDR1 is ENHRY and CDR2 SYGVKD. The CDR3 contains 12 residues. V was clipped by 3 bases and J by 1 base, with 3 bases between them. CDR3 loop: CAISEPQETQYF. The CDR3 DNA sequence: TGTGCCATCAGTGAACCCCAAGAGACCCAGTACTTC.

This sequence joins TRBV1 and TRBJ2-3; the table's D call TRBD2 went unverified against the DNA. TRBV1 is flagged as a pseudogene. The CDR3 is 14 amino acids. CDR3 sequence (DNA): TGCACCAGCAGCCGACTAGCGGTCACAGATACGCAGTATTTT. Its protein is CTSSRLAVTDTQYF.

This clone was seen a few times. The chain joins TRBV11-2 to TRBJ1-1; D is unclear. Between the trimmed V and J ends, which lost 5 bases and 4 bases, there was a span of 11 bases. The CDR3 spans 13 residues. Germline V gene data show CDR1 as SGHAT and CDR2 as FQNNGV. CDR3 in amino acids: CASSEDRSTEAFF. The CDR3, as DNA: TGTGCCAGCAGCGAGGACCGATCCACTGAAGCTTTCTTT.

This clone has a count of ten or more. The J gene is TRBJ2-1, the V gene TRBV4-1; possibly TRBD2 for D (6 bases). The germline V gene has CDR1 MGHRA and CDR2 YSYEKL. The CDR3 consists of 15 residues. Trimming cost V 0 bases and J 7 bases, with 13 bases left between them. In DNA form, the CDR3 reads TGCGCCAGCAGCCAAGATCGCGGGAAAGGAAATGAGCAGTTCTTC. Its translation: CASSQDRGKGNEQFF.

This clone was recorded many times. The genes are TRBV7-3 and TRBJ2-3; no definite D call. This CDR3 spans 15 amino acids. The germline gives CDR1 SGHTA, CDR2 FQGTGA. Trimming shortened V by 1 base and J by 4 bases, and 12 bases separated the two germline ends. The chain's CDR3 is CASSLSSSLADTQYF. The CDR3 nucleotides read TGTGCCAGCAGCTTAAGCTCCTCGCTGGCAGATACGCAGTATTTT.

In this sample, this clone turned up a few times. The V and J genes are TRBV18 and TRBJ2-4, with D maybe TRBD2 (5 bases). Germline V gives CDR1 KGHSH, CDR2 LQKENI. The V end lost 1 base, the J end lost 8 bases, and 21 bases lay between the germline ends. This CDR3 is 17 amino acids long. CDR3 amino acids: CASSPRPLAPTEYIQYF. The CDR3 DNA reads as TGTGCCAGCTCACCACGGCCTCTAGCACCGACGGAGTACATTCAGTACTTC. Full variable domain (missing parts from reference TRBV18 and TRBJ2-4): NAGVMQNPRHLVRRRGQEARLRCSPMKGHSHVYWYRQLPEEGLKFMVYLQKENIIDESGMPKERFSAEFPKEGPSILRIQQVVRGDSAAYFCASSPRPLAPTEYIQYFGAGTRLSVL.

This clone showed up just a few times. This sequence joins TRBV18 and TRBJ2-1, with D unclear. The germline V gene has CDR1 KGHSH and CDR2 LQKENI. CDR3 length: 12 residues. V was clipped by 5 bases and J by 10 bases, with 12 bases between them. CDR3 sequence: CASSSPNREQFF. DNA for the CDR3: TGTGCCAGCTCATCCCCGAATCGGGAGCAGTTCTTC. Full variable domain (remainder filled in from reference TRBV18 and TRBJ2-1): NAGVMQNPRHLVRRRGQEARLRCSPMKGHSHVYWYRQLPEEGLKFMVYLQKENIIDESGMPKERFSAEFPKEGPSILRIQQVVRGDSAAYFCASSSPNREQFFGPGTRLTVL.

Only a few counts were recorded for this clone. This rearrangement joins TRBV7-9 to TRBJ2-7; 9 bases agree with TRBD1. Germline CDR1 SEHNR, CDR2 FQNEAQ (reference sequence). The CDR3 spans 16 residues. V trimming: 5 bases; J trimming: 3 bases; junction bases outside the gene matches: 11. The CDR3 protein is CASSRLRTGDFYEQYF. CDR3 DNA: TGTGCCAGCAGCCGGCTGCGGACAGGGGACTTCTACGAGCAGTACTTC.

This clone has just a few counts. The chain carries TRBV6-5 and TRBJ1-5; D gene ambiguous. The CDR3 sequence is 14 residues long. Germline lookup yields CDR1 MNHEY and CDR2 SVGAGI. Trimming stripped 0 bases from V and 7 bases from J, with 10 bases between. The DNA for the CDR3 is TGTGCCAGCAGTTACTCGAGAGACATGCAGCCCCAGCATTTT. Translation: CASSYSRDMQPQHF.

This clone showed up many times. J is TRBJ1-1 and V is TRBV5-1; D remains unclear. The CDR3 consists of 11 residues. Trimming shortened V by 0 bases and J by 8 bases, and 5 bases separated the two germline ends. Germline values: CDR1 SGHRS, CDR2 YFSETQ. CDR3 in amino acids: CASSLGPEAFF. The CDR3 DNA reads as TGCGCCAGCAGCTTGGGACCAGAAGCTTTCTTT.

This chain links TRBV4-2 with TRBJ1-4; TRBD1 is a possible D gene (6 bases). In germline, CDR1 is LGHNA, CDR2 YNFKEQ. V was pared by 0 bases and J by 2 bases, with 10 bases between. The CDR3 spans 16 residues. The CDR3 bases are TGTGCCAGCAGCCAAGATAACAGGGCTACTAATGAAAAACTGTTTTTT. Its protein is CASSQDNRATNEKLFF.

The chain joins TRBV5-1 to TRBJ2-5, with D possibly matching TRBD2 (6 bases). In germline, CDR1 is SGHRS, CDR2 YFSETQ. V was shortened by 4 bases and J by 5 bases, with 15 bases between the two germline ends. The CDR3 has 14 residues. The CDR3 here is CASSPGRTTETQYF. In DNA form, the CDR3 reads TGCGCCAGCAGCCCGGGACGGACTACGGAGACCCAGTACTTC.

The chain joins TRBV5-4 to TRBJ2-2; D not certain. Germline CDR1 reads SGHNT; CDR2 reads YYREEE (reference sequence). This CDR3 has 13 amino acids. The V end lost 2 bases, the J end lost 1 base, and 3 bases lay between the germline ends. CDR3 in amino acids: CASSFRNTGELFF. CDR3 bases: TGTGCCAGCAGCTTTAGGAACACCGGGGAGCTGTTTTTT.

The CDR3 DNA follows: TGTGCCACCAGGAGGCAGGCGGGGTGGACCGGGGAGCTGTTTTTT. It encodes CATRRQAGWTGELFF. V gene TRBV27 combines with J gene TRBJ2-2; possibly TRBD2 for D (6 bases). The V gene lost 10 bases and the J gene lost 5 bases, with 20 bases spanning the gap. The CDR3 loop spans 15 amino acids. Germline values: CDR1 MNHEY, CDR2 SMNVEV (reference sequence).

This clone was observed a handful of times. The chain employs TRBV18 and TRBJ2-1; D is possibly TRBD1 (6 bases). Trimming stripped 4 bases from V and 7 bases from J, with 11 bases between. Germline CDR1 is KGHSH and CDR2 is LQKENI. There are 13 residues in the CDR3. CDR3 in amino acids: CASSLNRDNEQFF. CDR3 DNA sequence: TGTGCCAGCTCACTGAACAGGGATAATGAGCAGTTCTTC.

The genes are TRBV9 and TRBJ2-5; 10 positions match TRBD2. This CDR3 is built from 19 residues. Per germline, CDR1 SGDLS and CDR2 YYNGEE. V was pared by 3 bases and J by 4 bases, with 18 bases of the junction left unmatched. CDR3 DNA sequence: TGTGCCAGCAGCGCACCCCGACGAGCGGGAGGGCCGGTTGGAGAGACCCAGTACTTC. It yields the protein CASSAPRRAGGPVGETQYF.

A few counts support this clone. V is TRBV7-8 and J is TRBJ2-1; no clear D. The V and J ends lost 2 bases and 1 base respectively, with 12 bases between them. The length of the CDR3 is 16 residues. The V gene's germline CDR1 is SGHVS and CDR2 FQNEAQ. The CDR3 nucleotides are TGTGCCAGCAGCTTACGAGGTATTAGGTCCTACAATGAGCAGTTCTTC. As protein: CASSLRGIRSYNEQFF.

In its sample, this clone was seen many times. V gene TRBV2 combines with J gene TRBJ2-5, with 7 positions matching TRBD1. The germline CDR1 and CDR2 sequences are SNHLY and FYNNEI. V lost 6 bases to trimming and J lost 5 bases; unmatched junction nucleotides: 9. The CDR3 spans 14 residues. The CDR3 reads CASRNQGVRETQYF. CDR3 in DNA: TGTGCCAGCAGGAACCAGGGGGTCCGGGAGACCCAGTACTTC.